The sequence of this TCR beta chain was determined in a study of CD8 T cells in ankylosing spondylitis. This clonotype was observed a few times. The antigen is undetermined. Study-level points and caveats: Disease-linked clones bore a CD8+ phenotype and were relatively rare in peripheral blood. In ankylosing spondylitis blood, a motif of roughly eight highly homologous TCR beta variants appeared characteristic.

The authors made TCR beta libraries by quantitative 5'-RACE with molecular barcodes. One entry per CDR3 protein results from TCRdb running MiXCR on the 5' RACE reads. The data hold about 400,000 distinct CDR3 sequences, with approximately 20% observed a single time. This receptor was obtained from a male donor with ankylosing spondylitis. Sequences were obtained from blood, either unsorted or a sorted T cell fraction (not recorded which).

This CDR3 reads CASSSNLRTSGYNEQFF. CDR3 in DNA: TGTGCCAGCAGCTCAAACCTCCGGACTAGCGGGTACAATGAGCAGTTCTTC. The chain has TRBV7-3 and TRBJ2-1; 11 bases fit TRBD2. V lost 4 bases to trimming and J lost 4 bases; unmatched junction nucleotides: 9. The CDR3 is 17 residues long. Germline V CDR1 and CDR2: SGHTA, FQGTGA.